The present T cell receptor beta chain was sequenced within a study of T cells in Graves' hyperthyroidism and ophthalmopathy. Study-level information: Peripheral blood samples were taken at initial diagnosis, prior to any treatment. The study, taken as a whole, reports: Within blood appeared most thyroid clonotypes that had expanded above 0.001. Prediction of ophthalmopathy progression came a median around 6 months pre-onset. Ophthalmopathy was separated from stable hyperthyroidism by a 13 V-J model.

RNA transcripts gave rise to amplified TCR beta CDR3 regions. With the HTBI primer set, the TCR CDR3 went through a first round of RT-PCR. MiXCR, run by TCRdb on the multiplex PCR reads, gives a single entry per CDR3 protein. The sample yields around 290,000 distinct CDR3 sequences, about a sixth seen once. The V segment lost 5 bases and the J segment 2 bases; nucleotides outside the gene matches: 0. This CDR3 comprises 12 residues. Germline V lookup: CDR1 SNHLY, CDR2 FYNNEI. The sample holds many counts of this clonotype. Its antigen is still unknown. The sample consisted of blood. The V and J genes are TRBV2 and TRBJ2-7; TRBD1 matches at 7 bases. The TCR comes from a woman aged 60-75 years with Graves' ophthalmopathy. For the CDR3, the DNA is TGTGCCAGCAGTACAGGGGCCTACGAGCAGTACTTC. It translates to CASSTGAYEQYF. The full variable domain, with the rest looked up from reference TRBV2 and TRBJ2-7, is EPEVTQTPSHQVTQMGQEVILRCVPISNHLYFYWYRQILGQKVEFLVSFYNNEISEKSEIFDDQFSVERPDGSNFTLKIRSTKLEDSAMYFCASSTGAYEQYFGPGTRLTVT.